A single sample gave rise to the 2 T cell receptor beta chains below, sequenced in a study of cytomegalovirus exposure and HLA in healthy donors. It was with 60 Vbeta and 13 Jbeta primers that the PCR ran. Clones were sequenced by immunoSEQ multiplex PCR, and TCRdb holds only the in-frame ones, with some missing. The table has approximately 120,000 clones, about 76% seen once. The sample consisted of PBMCs. The receptors shown here come from a middle-aged man in good health and CMV-seronegative.

The chain links TRBV5-1 to TRBJ1-6; tentatively, D is TRBD1 (6 bases). The V end was cut by 6 bases, the J end by 8 bases, with 18 bases between. The CDR3 is made up of 15 amino acids. Germline V gives CDR1 SGHRS, CDR2 YFSETQ. The CDR3 sequence: CASKRGPNIDSPLHF. CDR3 sequence (DNA): TGCGCCAGCAAGCGGGGGCCTAACATTGATTCACCCCTCCACTTT.

The V call is TRBV7-7, the J call TRBJ2-5; D may be TRBD1 (6 bases). CDR3 size: 14 residues. Germline V gene lookup returns CDR1 SSHAT and CDR2 FNYEAQ (reference sequence). As DNA, the CDR3 is TGTGCTAGCTCCCTGGGGGCCGGGGTGGAGACCCAGTACTTC. It encodes CASSLGAGVETQYF.